These 31 T cell receptor beta chains originate from one sample sequenced in a study of T cell responses to AZD1222 COVID-19 vaccine. Sequencing used immunoSEQ multiplex PCR; TCRdb keeps in-frame clones, though not all of them. The sample carries 46,000 or so clones, about 92% recorded once. Sequenced here: peripheral blood, sampled 28 days after the second AZD1222 dose. The receptors originated from an adult who received the AZD1222 COVID-19 vaccine.

The rearrangement uses TRBV5-6 and TRBJ1-5; 10 nucleotides align to TRBD1. The germline CDR1 and CDR2 sequences are SGHDT and YYEEEE. V lost 4 bases and J lost 6; bases outside the gene matches: 7. The CDR3 sequence is 15 residues long. The chain's CDR3 is CASSRTGGIGQPQHF. DNA of the CDR3: TGTGCCAGCAGCCGGACAGGGGGGATAGGTCAGCCCCAGCATTTT.

As concerns this clone: Other DNA sequences from this sample encode an identical CDR3 as well. This chain's CDR3 is CASRETASGNTIYF. The DNA of the CDR3 is TGTGCCAGCAGGGAGACTGCCTCTGGAAACACCATATATTTT. The chain couples TRBV2 to TRBJ1-3; D is unresolved. There are 14 residues in the CDR3. V lost 6 bases, J lost 0 bases, and 9 bases lay in between. Germline V gene sequence: CDR1 SNHLY, CDR2 FYNNEI. Full variable domain (missing parts from reference TRBV2 and TRBJ1-3): EPEVTQTPSHQVTQMGQEVILRCVPISNHLYFYWYRQILGQKVEFLVSFYNNEISEKSEIFDDQFSVERPDGSNFTLKIRSTKLEDSAMYFCASRETASGNTIYFGEGSWLTVV.

V gene TRBV11-2 combines with J gene TRBJ1-1; maybe TRBD1 (5 bases). This CDR3 is 15 amino acids long. The germline CDR1 and CDR2 sequences are SGHAT and FQNNGV. The V gene lost 6 bases and the J gene lost 1 base, with 15 bases spanning the gap. The CDR3 sequence is CASRIAGPSNTEAFF. The CDR3 bases are TGTGCCAGCAGAATTGCGGGACCGTCGAACACTGAAGCTTTCTTT.

The chain has TRBV11-2 and TRBJ1-1, with 11 bases fitting TRBD1. In germline, CDR1 is SGHAT, CDR2 FQNNGV. The ends lost 5 bases at V and 1 base at J; junction bases unmatched: 12. The CDR3 loop spans 18 amino acids. The DNA of the CDR3 is TGTGCCAGCAGCAGACTCCGGACAGGGGGCTGGGGGAACACTGAAGCTTTCTTT. This sequence encodes CASSRLRTGGWGNTEAFF.

The V and J genes are TRBV3-1 (or the pseudogene TRBV3-2) and TRBJ2-7; 7 nucleotides line up with TRBD1. V lost 10 bases, J lost 7 bases, and 13 bases stayed unmatched. Germline CDR1 reads LGHDT; CDR2 reads YNNKEL (reference sequence). There are 13 residues in the CDR3. The CDR3, as DNA: TGTGCCACCGAGCGGACAGGTCGCGATGAGCAGTACTTC. Translated, it gives CATERTGRDEQYF.

This chain links TRBV6-2 or TRBV6-3 with TRBJ1-2; D might be TRBD1 (5 bases). Germline-derived CDR1 and CDR2 are MNHEY and SVGEGT. Trimming removed 4 bases at V and 7 bases at J, with 16 bases between. This CDR3 comprises 14 residues. The CDR3 here is CASSLRGTFSGYTF. In nucleotides, the CDR3 is TGTGCCAGCAGTTTAAGGGGTACTTTCTCTGGCTACACCTTC.

With respect to this clone: Other DNA sequences of this sample code for an identical CDR3. The chain combines TRBV4-3 with TRBJ1-1; D is unclear. In germline, CDR1 is LGHNA, CDR2 YSLEER. This CDR3 region has 15 residues. Trimming left V 0 bases short and J 5 bases short, with 13 bases between. CDR3 nucleotides: TGCGCCAGCAGCCAAGATCTATCAGGTGGTACTGAAGCTTTCTTT. This gives the protein CASSQDLSGGTEAFF.

This clone appeared a single time. The chain links TRBV9 to TRBJ2-5; 7 bases match TRBD1. The CDR3 runs to 13 residues. From germline, CDR1 is SGDLS and CDR2 YYNGEE. Losses at the gene ends were 2 bases for V and 4 bases for J; bases not matched to a gene: 2. The CDR3: CASSVDRAETQYF. CDR3 nucleotides: TGTGCCAGCAGCGTCGACAGGGCAGAGACCCAGTACTTC. The full variable domain, in which reference TRBV9 and TRBJ2-5 provide the parts outside the CDR3, is DSGVTQTPKHLITATGQRVTLRCSPRSGDLSVYWYQQSLDQGLQFLIQYYNGEERAKGNILERFSAQQFPDLHSELNLSSLELGDSALYFCASSVDRAETQYFGPGTRLLVL.

The chain couples TRBV6-5 to TRBJ1-1; a possible D gene is TRBD1 (5 bases). The germline V gene has CDR1 MNHEY and CDR2 SVGAGI. The V end was cut by 5 bases, the J end by 2 bases, with 9 bases between. The CDR3 contains 13 residues. The CDR3 DNA reads as TGTGCCAGCAGTCCGACAGCCAACACTGAAGCTTTCTTT. It translates to CASSPTANTEAFF.

The chain recombines TRBV19 with TRBJ2-5, with 15 bases fitting TRBD2. The CDR3 consists of 14 residues. V gave up 10 bases and J gave up 2 bases; unmatched junction bases: 2. Germline lookup yields CDR1 LNHDA and CDR2 SQIVND (reference sequence). The CDR3 reads CATGTSGGQETQYF. CDR3 nucleotides: TGTGCCACAGGGACTAGCGGGGGGCAAGAGACCCAGTACTTC.

For the CDR3, the DNA is TGTGCCACCAGTGATCCCTCGGGACTAGCGGGGGGGCCTGATACGCAGTATTTT. Protein: CATSDPSGLAGGPDTQYF. V is TRBV24-1 and J is TRBJ2-3; TRBD2 matches at 16 bases. V gave up 3 bases and J gave up 6 bases; unmatched junction bases: 8. Germline assignment: CDR1 KGHDR and CDR2 SFDVKD. The CDR3 is 18 residues long.

Written as DNA, the CDR3 is TGTGCCAGCAGTTACAGGCAGGCCCACACTGAAGCTTTCTTT. As protein: CASSYRQAHTEAFF. The V gene is TRBV6-5, the J gene TRBJ1-1; D is unclear. This CDR3 has 14 amino acids. V was pared by 2 bases and J by 3 bases, with 10 bases between. Germline V gene data show CDR1 as MNHEY and CDR2 as SVGAGI.

This clone has a single count. The chain couples TRBV7-2 to TRBJ1-5, with 7 bases aligning to TRBD1. The CDR3 totals 18 residues. Germline CDR1 and CDR2: SGHTA and FQGNSA. The V and J ends lost 1 base and 4 bases, in that order; junction bases with no gene match: 13. CDR3 coding DNA: TGTGCCAGCAGCTTAGTGGGGGCAGGGGGGACTGGGAATCAGCCCCAGCATTTT. As protein: CASSLVGAGGTGNQPQHF.

This clone was counted once. This chain uses TRBV14 with TRBJ1-3; maybe TRBD1 (5 bases). This CDR3 is 16 amino acids long. Per germline, CDR1 SGHDN and CDR2 FVKESK. V lost 5 bases, J lost 0 bases, and 14 bases lay in between. The CDR3: CASSTRGGTSGNTIYF. The CDR3 bases are TGTGCCAGCAGCACCCGAGGAGGGACCTCTGGAAACACCATATATTTT.

This rearrangement joins TRBV7-6 to TRBJ2-2; 11 nucleotides align to TRBD2. Germline CDR1 is SGHVS and CDR2 is FNYEAQ. V lost 2 bases to trimming and J lost 2 bases; unmatched junction nucleotides: 7. There are 18 residues in the CDR3. CDR3 sequence reads: CASSLLPSGGRNTGELFF. The CDR3 DNA reads TGTGCCAGCAGCTTATTACCTAGCGGGGGGCGTAACACCGGGGAGCTGTTTTTT.

The V gene is TRBV12-3 or TRBV12-4, the J gene TRBJ2-7, with D tentatively TRBD2 (5 bases). The CDR3 runs 13 residues. V shed 3 bases and J shed 6 bases, with 12 bases lying between them. The CDR3 DNA follows: TGTGCCAGCAGTTTTGGGGAGCTAGGCGAGCAGTACTTC. Its protein is CASSFGELGEQYF.

CDR3 amino acids: CASSFKDRGNTEAFF. As DNA, the CDR3 is TGCGCCAGCAGCTTTAAAGACAGGGGGAACACTGAAGCTTTCTTT. The genes are TRBV5-1 and TRBJ1-1; TRBD1 matches 8 bases. Germline CDR1 is SGHRS and CDR2 is YFSETQ. The CDR3 has 15 residues. Losses at the gene ends were 2 bases for V and 1 base for J; bases not matched to a gene: 4.

The chain has TRBV10-3 and TRBJ2-7, with D possibly matching TRBD1 (6 bases). CDR3 length equals 14 residues. Germline V lookup: CDR1 ENHRY, CDR2 SYGVKD. V dropped 3 bases and J dropped 2 bases, with 11 bases sitting between them. CDR3: CAISEVGATYEQYF. As DNA, the CDR3 is TGTGCCATCAGTGAAGTGGGGGCAACCTACGAGCAGTACTTC.

This clone was observed a handful of times. The chain carries TRBV2 and TRBJ1-1, with TRBD1 matching 7 bases. The CDR3 extends over 17 amino acids. Unmatched junction bases numbered 16, after V lost 9 bases and J lost 0 bases. Germline assignment: CDR1 SNHLY and CDR2 FYNNEI. The DNA for the CDR3 is TGTGCCAGTGGCCCCCCCGAGCCGGGACAGCTGAACACTGAAGCTTTCTTT. It yields the protein CASGPPEPGQLNTEAFF.

This sequence joins TRBV9 and TRBJ2-3, with a weak D call TRBD2 (5 bases). The germline V and J ends were trimmed by 0 bases and 5 bases, with 13 bases remaining between them. CDR1 and CDR2 (germline): SGDLS, YYNGEE. This CDR3 contains 15 residues. This CDR3 reads CASSVAPGSVDTQYF. For the CDR3, the DNA is TGTGCCAGCAGCGTAGCTCCGGGGTCAGTAGATACGCAGTATTTT.

This chain connects TRBV7-2 to TRBJ2-7, with TRBD1 as a possible D gene (5 bases). This CDR3 region has 14 residues. Germline assignment: CDR1 SGHTA and CDR2 FQGNSA. Trimming stripped 3 bases from V and 7 bases from J, with 16 bases between. CDR3: CASSFQGYVDEQYF. The CDR3 nucleotides are TGTGCCAGCAGCTTCCAGGGTTATGTGGATGAGCAGTACTTC.

This sequence joins TRBV7-2 and TRBJ1-1, with a weak D call TRBD1 (5 bases). Germline CDR1 reads SGHTA; CDR2 reads FQGNSA. Between the trimmed V and J ends, which lost 5 bases and 11 bases, there was a span of 18 bases. This CDR3 has 13 amino acids. This CDR3 is CASSLGGTGSAFF. The CDR3 DNA is TGTGCCAGCAGCCTCGGAGGGACGGGGTCGGCTTTCTTT.

The J gene is TRBJ2-5, the V gene TRBV7-6; 9 positions match TRBD2. V was pared by 5 bases and J by 4 bases, with 11 bases of the junction left unmatched. This CDR3 has 16 residues. From germline, CDR1 is SGHVS and CDR2 FNYEAQ. CDR3: CASSPTSRGGGETQYF. CDR3 DNA: TGTGCCAGCAGCCCCACCTCGCGGGGGGGAGGAGAGACCCAGTACTTC. Complete variable domain (other parts from reference TRBV7-6 and TRBJ2-5): GAGVSQSPRYKVTKRGQDVALRCDPISGHVSLYWYRQALGQGPEFLTYFNYEAQQDKSGLPNDRFSAERPEGSISTLTIQRTEQRDSAMYRCASSPTSRGGGETQYFGPGTRLLVL.

The chain has TRBV9 and TRBJ2-2, with D possibly being TRBD2 (6 bases). CDR3 length equals 15 residues. V lost 4 bases and J lost 4, with 14 bases in between. Germline CDR1 SGDLS, CDR2 YYNGEE. CDR3 in amino acids: CASSLVAGTTGELFF. CDR3 bases: TGTGCCAGCAGCTTAGTGGCGGGGACCACCGGGGAGCTGTTTTTT.

The chain uses TRBV5-1 and TRBJ1-6, with D unresolved. V lost 1 base to trimming and J lost 0 bases, with 8 bases between them. The CDR3 loop spans 16 amino acids. Germline values: CDR1 SGHRS, CDR2 YFSETQ. CDR3 nucleotide sequence: TGCGCCAGCAGCTTGCAAGGTAGCTCCTATAATTCACCCCTCCACTTT. Translating it yields CASSLQGSSYNSPLHF.

The J gene is TRBJ2-5, the V gene TRBV7-6; TRBD2 matches 9 bases. Trimming cost V 5 bases and J 5 bases; bases outside gene matches: 15. Germline CDR1 SGHVS, CDR2 FNYEAQ. This CDR3 is built from 17 residues. CDR3 nucleotides: TGTGCCAGCAGCCCAGCGAGGCGCGGGGGGGCCGGGGAGACCCAGTACTTC. This codes for CASSPARRGGAGETQYF.

The chain employs TRBV11-2 and TRBJ1-1; 7 bases line up with TRBD1. J lost 3 bases, V lost 5 bases, and 9 bases had no gene match. Germline V CDR1 and CDR2: SGHAT, FQNNGV. CDR3 length: 15 residues. The CDR3 region has the DNA TGTGCCAGCAGCCCAGCCGGCAGGGGGTACACTGAAGCTTTCTTT. Translated, it gives CASSPAGRGYTEAFF.

This clone came up a few times. The chain links TRBV7-9 to TRBJ1-2; D is possibly TRBD1 (6 bases). The CDR3 is made up of 17 amino acids. Trimming took 1 base from V and 4 from J, leaving 19 bases between them. Germline CDR1 reads SEHNR; CDR2 reads FQNEAQ (reference sequence). CDR3 DNA sequence: TGTGCCAGCAGCTTAGGGGGTACCGGGACACATCGCTATGGCTACACCTTC. It codes for CASSLGGTGTHRYGYTF.

The chain couples TRBV7-9 to TRBJ1-1, with 9 bases matching TRBD1. J gave up 9 bases and V 1 base, and 6 bases lay outside the gene matches. The CDR3 extends over 14 amino acids. Germline V gives CDR1 SEHNR, CDR2 FQNEAQ (reference sequence). The CDR3 loop reads CASSLGTGDVKAFF. The DNA of the CDR3 is TGTGCCAGCAGCTTAGGGACAGGGGACGTGAAAGCTTTCTTT. Full variable domain (rest looked up from reference TRBV7-9 and TRBJ1-1): DTGVSQNPRHKITKRGQNVTFRCDPISEHNRLYWYRQTLGQGPEFLTYFQNEAQLEKSRLLSDRFSAERPKGSFSTLEIQRTEQGDSAMYLCASSLGTGDVKAFFGQGTRLTVV.

The chain recombines TRBV6-5 with TRBJ1-2; D might be TRBD1 (6 bases). This CDR3 comprises 13 residues. Germline-derived CDR1 and CDR2 are MNHEY and SVGAGI. Trimming pared 3 bases from V and 8 bases from J, leaving 13 bases between. The CDR3 sequence: CASSYNTGLGYTF. CDR3 sequence (DNA): TGTGCCAGCAGTTATAATACAGGGCTCGGCTACACCTTC.

This clone was recorded once. The CDR3 DNA reads TGTGCCAGCAGCCAGGGAGATCCCCTCCACTTT. Encoded protein: CASSQGDPLHF. The gene calls are TRBV11-2 and TRBJ1-6; the D gene is possibly TRBD1 (5 bases). The V gene lost 5 bases and the J gene lost 13 bases, with 9 bases spanning the gap. This CDR3 has 11 amino acids. Germline V CDR1 and CDR2: SGHAT, FQNNGV. Full variable domain (missing parts from reference TRBV11-2 and TRBJ1-6): EAGVAQSPRYKIIEKRQSVAFWCNPISGHATLYWYQQILGQGPKLLIQFQNNGVVDDSQLPKDRFSAERLKGVDSTLKIQPAKLEDSAVYLCASSQGDPLHFGNGTRLTVT.